This T cell receptor (beta chain) was recovered during a study of blood T cells in healthy people across ages. Study-level results: The study regarded diversity estimates from one million T cells as underestimates. Per million T cells, the diversity of TCR beta decreased roughly linearly as age advanced.

A J-beta primer mix and a sample-barcoded 5' primer were used in a second PCR of roughly 6 to 11 cycles. In TCRdb, the 5' RACE reads were re-called with MiXCR into one record per CDR3 protein. Of 1.4 million to 1.5 million distinct CDR3 sequences in the sample, 42% are singletons; the top ten hold less than 8%. The donors, healthy Caucasians from Russia, were aged 6 to 90. Details on this clonotype: What it binds is unknown.

Germline V lookup: CDR1 LNHNV, CDR2 YYDKDF (reference sequence). V lost 8 bases and J lost 8, with 7 bases in between. The CDR3 contains 11 residues. The sample was blood. The rearrangement uses TRBV15 and TRBJ1-6; D uncertain. The sequence derives from a woman aged 18 to 35 in good health. CDR3 protein: CATGPDSPLHF. The CDR3 DNA follows: TGTGCCACCGGGCCAGATTCACCCCTCCACTTT.